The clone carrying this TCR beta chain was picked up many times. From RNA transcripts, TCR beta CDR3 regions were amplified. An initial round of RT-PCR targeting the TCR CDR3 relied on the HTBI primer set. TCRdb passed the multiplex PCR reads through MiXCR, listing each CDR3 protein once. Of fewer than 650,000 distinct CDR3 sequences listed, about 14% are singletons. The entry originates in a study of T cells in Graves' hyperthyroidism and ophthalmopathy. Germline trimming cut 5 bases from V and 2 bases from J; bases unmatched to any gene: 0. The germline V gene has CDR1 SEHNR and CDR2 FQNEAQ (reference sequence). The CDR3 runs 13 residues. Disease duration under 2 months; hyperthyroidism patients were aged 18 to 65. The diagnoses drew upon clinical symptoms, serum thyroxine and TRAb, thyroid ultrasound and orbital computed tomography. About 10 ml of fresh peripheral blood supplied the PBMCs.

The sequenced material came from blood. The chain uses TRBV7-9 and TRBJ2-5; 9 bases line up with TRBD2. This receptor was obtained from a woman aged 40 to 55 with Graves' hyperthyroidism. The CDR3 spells CASSGLAQETQYF. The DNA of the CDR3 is TGTGCCAGCAGCGGACTAGCGCAAGAGACCCAGTACTTC.